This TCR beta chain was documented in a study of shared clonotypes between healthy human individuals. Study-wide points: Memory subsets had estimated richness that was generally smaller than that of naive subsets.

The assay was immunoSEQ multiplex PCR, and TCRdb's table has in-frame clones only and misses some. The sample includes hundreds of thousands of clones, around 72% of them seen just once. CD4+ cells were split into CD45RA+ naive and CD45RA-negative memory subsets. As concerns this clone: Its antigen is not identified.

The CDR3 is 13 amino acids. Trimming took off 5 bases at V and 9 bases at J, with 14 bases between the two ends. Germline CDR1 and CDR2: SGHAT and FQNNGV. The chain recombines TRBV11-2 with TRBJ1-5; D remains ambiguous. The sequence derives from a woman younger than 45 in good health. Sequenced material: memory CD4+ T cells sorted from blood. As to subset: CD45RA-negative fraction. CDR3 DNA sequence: TGTGCCAGCAGCCGGACGGGAGGTAGGCCCCAGCATTTT. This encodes CASSRTGGRPQHF.